What follows are 28 T cell receptor beta chains derived from one specimen sequenced in a study of blood T cell repertoires in COVID-19. TCRdb keeps only in-frame clones here, not all; method: immunoSEQ multiplex PCR. The sample has some 200,000 clones, about nine tenths seen once. Sequencing input: PBMCs or T cells enriched from blood (not recorded which). Receptors were obtained from a woman aged 25 to 39 who had recovered from COVID-19.

The chain couples TRBV7-9 to TRBJ1-2; TRBD1 is a possible D gene (5 bases). This CDR3 comprises 14 residues. Trimming left V 4 bases short and J 4 bases short, with 13 bases between. Germline lookup yields CDR1 SEHNR and CDR2 FQNEAQ (reference sequence). CDR3 region: CASSYSGSSYGYTF. In nucleotides, the CDR3 is TGTGCCAGCAGCTATTCAGGGTCGAGCTATGGCTACACCTTC.

The V and J genes are TRBV18 and TRBJ2-1; TRBD1 agrees at 9 bases. In germline, CDR1 is KGHSH, CDR2 LQKENI. CDR3 length equals 16 residues. V was clipped by 3 bases and J by 7 bases; unmatched bases: 10. The CDR3: CASSPSTGGAGNEQFF. Here the CDR3 DNA reads TGTGCCAGCTCACCTTCTACAGGGGGCGCGGGTAATGAGCAGTTCTTC. The variable domain in full, completed from reference TRBV18 and TRBJ2-1, reads NAGVMQNPRHLVRRRGQEARLRCSPMKGHSHVYWYRQLPEEGLKFMVYLQKENIIDESGMPKERFSAEFPKEGPSILRIQQVVRGDSAAYFCASSPSTGGAGNEQFFGPGTRLTVL.

V usage is TRBV7-3 and J usage is TRBJ2-1; 12 positions match TRBD2. CDR1 is SGHTA and CDR2 is FQGTGA in the germline V gene. Trimming at V came to 2 bases and at J to 4 bases, leaving 3 bases not matched to a gene. The CDR3 loop spans 16 amino acids. The DNA for the CDR3 is TGTGCCAGCAGCTTAGACGGACTAGCGGGGTACAATGAGCAGTTCTTC. The encoded protein is CASSLDGLAGYNEQFF.

The chain uses TRBV29-1 and TRBJ1-5, with D possibly TRBD1 on 5 matching bases. V lost 6 bases and J lost 0, with 15 bases in between. The germline CDR1 and CDR2 sequences are SQVTM and ANQGSEA. The CDR3 has 15 residues. CDR3 coding DNA: TGCAGCGTGACAGACTCTACCTATAGCAATCAGCCCCAGCATTTT. It encodes CSVTDSTYSNQPQHF.

This sequence joins TRBV11-2 and TRBJ2-7; 7 bases match TRBD1. Trimming removed 1 base from V and 3 bases from J; junction bases left unmatched: 9. The CDR3 sequence is 16 residues long. Germline-derived CDR1 and CDR2 are SGHAT and FQNNGV. CDR3 protein: CASSLARDSLYYEQYF. The CDR3, as DNA: TGTGCCAGCAGCTTAGCCAGGGACAGTCTGTACTACGAGCAGTACTTC.

This chain uses TRBV5-1 with TRBJ1-1; TRBD1 is a possible D gene (6 bases). Trimming took off 5 bases at V and 1 base at J, with 9 bases between the two ends. Germline CDR1 SGHRS, CDR2 YFSETQ. CDR3 length: 13 residues. The CDR3 reads CASRLQGNTEAFF. CDR3 nucleotide sequence: TGCGCCAGCAGATTACAGGGGAACACTGAAGCTTTCTTT.

The V gene is TRBV15, the J gene TRBJ1-4, with TRBD1 matching over 9 bases. The germline V gene encodes CDR1 LNHNV and CDR2 YYDKDF (reference sequence). V gave up 0 bases and J gave up 5 bases; unmatched junction bases: 4. The CDR3 has 16 amino acids. This CDR3 is CATSRDRDRVNEKLFF. The CDR3 bases are TGTGCCACCAGCAGAGATCGGGACAGGGTGAATGAAAAACTGTTTTTT.

The gene calls are TRBV10-3 and TRBJ1-1; 11 bases line up with TRBD1. The germline CDR1 and CDR2 sequences are ENHRY and SYGVKD. After removal of 2 bases from V and 5 bases from J, the junction contained 13 bases not matched to a gene. This CDR3 has 18 amino acids. The chain's CDR3 is CAISEPTQDRGLTTEAFF. The CDR3, as DNA: TGTGCCATCAGTGAGCCGACCCAGGACAGGGGGCTAACGACTGAAGCTTTCTTT.

The V gene is TRBV28, the J gene TRBJ1-5, with 7 bases fitting TRBD1. Germline loops: CDR1 MDHEN, CDR2 SYDVKM. Trimming cost V 3 bases and J 6 bases; bases outside gene matches: 8. CDR3 size: 15 residues. The CDR3 nucleotides read TGTGCCAGCAGTTTCTCAGACAGGGCTCGTCAGCCCCAGCATTTT. Translating gives CASSFSDRARQPQHF.

This chain connects TRBV9 to TRBJ2-7; D is possibly TRBD2 (7 bases). The germline gives CDR1 SGDLS, CDR2 YYNGEE. Trimming left V 2 bases short and J 6 bases short, with 15 bases between. The CDR3 loop spans 14 amino acids. Here the CDR3 reads CASSVLEGEGEQYF. CDR3 DNA sequence: TGTGCCAGCAGCGTCCTCGAGGGGGAGGGCGAGCAGTACTTC.

The chain uses TRBV5-6 and TRBJ2-6, with D tentatively TRBD2 (5 bases). Germline-derived CDR1 and CDR2 are SGHDT and YYEEEE. This CDR3 has 15 residues. V was pared by 2 bases and J by 1 base, with 7 bases between. The CDR3 DNA sequence: TGTGCCAGCAGCTTCCGGGGATCTGGGGCCAACGTCCTGACTTTC. As protein: CASSFRGSGANVLTF.

The chain employs TRBV18 and TRBJ2-7; 9 bases align to TRBD1. V shed 3 bases, J shed 4 bases, and the junction held 4 bases outside the gene matches. The CDR3 runs 14 residues. Germline lookup yields CDR1 KGHSH and CDR2 LQKENI. CDR3 amino acids: CASSPGQGFYEQYF. In DNA form, the CDR3 reads TGTGCCAGCTCACCTGGACAGGGGTTTTACGAGCAGTACTTC.

The chain is built from TRBV30 and TRBJ1-1; 8 bases fit TRBD1. Trimming took 8 bases from V and 0 from J; bases not matched to a gene: 8. Germline CDR1 and CDR2: GTSNPN and SVGIG (reference sequence). There are 14 residues in the CDR3. CDR3 protein: CAVDRGNMNTEAFF. The CDR3 DNA follows: TGTGCCGTAGACAGGGGCAATATGAACACTGAAGCTTTCTTT.

This sequence joins TRBV19 and TRBJ1-2; 7 bases agree with TRBD1. J lost 7 bases, V lost 5 bases, and 4 bases had no gene match. Germline V gene lookup returns CDR1 LNHDA and CDR2 SQIVND (reference sequence). The CDR3 is made up of 12 amino acids. CDR3: CASSLNRGGYTF. The CDR3 bases are TGTGCCAGTAGTCTTAACAGGGGTGGCTACACCTTC.

The rearrangement joins TRBV19 to TRBJ1-2; the match to TRBD1 covers 8 bases. V lost 4 bases and J lost 2; bases outside the gene matches: 9. CDR1 LNHDA and CDR2 SQIVND come from the germline V gene (reference sequence). This CDR3 has 16 amino acids. CDR3 nucleotide sequence: TGTGCCAGTAGTACCCGGACAGGGTCGGGGAACTATGGCTACACCTTC. Translating it yields CASSTRTGSGNYGYTF.

The chain joins TRBV4-3 to TRBJ1-4; 7 bases match TRBD1. This CDR3 has 17 residues. CDR1 LGHNA and CDR2 YSLEER come from the germline V gene. The junction had 12 bases not matched to a gene; V was cut back by 2 bases and J by 6 bases. CDR3 bases: TGCGCCAGCAGCCAAAGCTCCAGGGGGTTAGAGGATGAAAAACTGTTTTTT. Translated: CASSQSSRGLEDEKLFF.

This chain connects TRBV6-4 to TRBJ2-7; 8 nucleotides agree with TRBD1. The CDR3 length is 16 residues. Losses at the gene ends were 7 bases for V and 2 bases for J; bases not matched to a gene: 13. Per germline, CDR1 MRHNA and CDR2 SNTAGT. CDR3 loop: CASTSRTGRFPYEQYF. In DNA, the CDR3 is TGTGCCAGCACATCTCGGACAGGGCGTTTTCCCTACGAGCAGTACTTC.

The chain links TRBV2 to TRBJ1-3; D not resolved. The V end lost 4 bases, the J end lost 3 bases, and 4 bases lay between the germline ends. The germline V gene encodes CDR1 SNHLY and CDR2 FYNNEI. The CDR3 is 12 amino acids. For the CDR3, the DNA is TGTGCCAGCAGTGGCAGTGGAAACACCATATATTTT. Protein: CASSGSGNTIYF.

The gene calls are TRBV3-1 (or the pseudogene TRBV3-2) and TRBJ1-4, with TRBD1 as a possible D gene (6 bases). This CDR3 contains 16 residues. The V end lost 1 base, the J end lost 1 base, and 10 bases lay between the germline ends. Per the germline V gene, CDR1 is LGHDT and CDR2 is YNNKEL (reference sequence). CDR3 loop: CASSQGSRGTNEKLFF. For the CDR3, the DNA is TGTGCCAGCAGCCAAGGAAGCAGGGGAACTAATGAAAAACTGTTTTTT.

The genes are TRBV30 and TRBJ2-1, with no clear D. CDR1 is GTSNPN, CDR2 SVGIG, per germline (reference sequence). Between the trimmed V and J ends, which lost 2 bases and 8 bases, there was a span of 10 bases. The CDR3 length is 12 residues. Written as DNA, the CDR3 is TGTGCCTGGAGTAGGCTAGGCGATGAGCAGTTCTTC. Its protein is CAWSRLGDEQFF.

V gene TRBV4-3 combines with J gene TRBJ2-3, with D hard to call. Trimming left V 0 bases short and J 3 bases short, with 7 bases between. CDR3 length equals 14 residues. Germline-derived CDR1 and CDR2 are LGHNA and YSLEER. CDR3 in DNA: TGCGCCAGCAGCCAAGAACAGTTTACAGATACGCAGTATTTT. This gives the protein CASSQEQFTDTQYF.

This clone has more than one count but fewer than ten. The rearrangement joins TRBV7-6 to TRBJ1-5, with TRBD1 matching 8 bases. Germline V gene lookup returns CDR1 SGHVS and CDR2 FNYEAQ. Trimming took 1 base from V and 2 from J; bases not matched to a gene: 4. This CDR3 has 16 residues. This chain's CDR3 is CASSLGTGWGNQPQHF. CDR3 nucleotide sequence: TGTGCCAGCAGCTTAGGGACAGGGTGGGGCAATCAGCCCCAGCATTTT.

The V gene is TRBV19, the J gene TRBJ1-5; TRBD1 matches 7 bases. CDR3 length: 15 residues. After removal of 7 bases from V and 4 bases from J, the junction contained 10 bases not matched to a gene. Looked up from germline, CDR1 is LNHDA and CDR2 is SQIVND (reference sequence). The CDR3 sequence: CASIGLGQPNQPQHF. DNA of the CDR3: TGTGCCAGTATTGGCCTGGGACAGCCTAATCAGCCCCAGCATTTT.

The J gene is TRBJ2-7, the V gene TRBV4-3; D is perhaps TRBD2 (6 bases). Trimming left V 3 bases short and J 1 base short, with 10 bases between. This CDR3 has 14 amino acids. Germline CDR1 is LGHNA and CDR2 is YSLEER. Here the CDR3 DNA reads TGCGCCAGCAGCCAGGGACTTACGTCCTACGAGCAGTACTTC. This codes for CASSQGLTSYEQYF.

The chain recombines TRBV7-9 with TRBJ1-1, with TRBD1 matching 12 bases. Germline CDR1 reads SEHNR; CDR2 reads FQNEAQ (reference sequence). V gave up 2 bases and J gave up 1 base; unmatched junction bases: 5. The CDR3 consists of 17 residues. The CDR3 nucleotides are TGTGCCAGCAGCTTACCGGGACAGGGGGCGGGGAACACTGAAGCTTTCTTT. Protein product: CASSLPGQGAGNTEAFF.

V gene TRBV29-1 combines with J gene TRBJ1-1, with D possibly being TRBD1 (5 bases). CDR1 and CDR2 (germline): SQVTM, ANQGSEA. CDR3 length: 9 residues. Trimming stripped 8 bases from V and 10 bases from J, with 11 bases between. This CDR3 is CSQGLGAFF. Here the CDR3 DNA reads TGCAGCCAGGGTTTGGGAGCTTTCTTT.

This chain connects TRBV20-1 to TRBJ2-1, with D uncertain. V lost 6 bases and J lost 5, with 8 bases in between. CDR1 and CDR2 from the germline V gene are DFQATT and SNEGSKA (reference sequence). The CDR3 covers 11 residues. CDR3 sequence (DNA): TGCAGTGCCAGATCCGACAATGAGCAGTTCTTC. Protein: CSARSDNEQFF.

As regards this clone: This may be a read error, as it is one base from a much larger clone. Other nucleotide sequences in the sample specify the same CDR3. The chain links TRBV27 to TRBJ1-5; D might be TRBD1 (5 bases). From germline, CDR1 is MNHEY and CDR2 SMNVEV (reference sequence). Deletions cut 5 bases from V and 4 bases from J, with 12 bases between. The CDR3 has 14 residues. The CDR3 spells CASSPGTENQPQHF. Here the CDR3 DNA reads TGTGCCAGCAGTCCCGGGACTGAAAATCAGCCCCAGCATTTT.